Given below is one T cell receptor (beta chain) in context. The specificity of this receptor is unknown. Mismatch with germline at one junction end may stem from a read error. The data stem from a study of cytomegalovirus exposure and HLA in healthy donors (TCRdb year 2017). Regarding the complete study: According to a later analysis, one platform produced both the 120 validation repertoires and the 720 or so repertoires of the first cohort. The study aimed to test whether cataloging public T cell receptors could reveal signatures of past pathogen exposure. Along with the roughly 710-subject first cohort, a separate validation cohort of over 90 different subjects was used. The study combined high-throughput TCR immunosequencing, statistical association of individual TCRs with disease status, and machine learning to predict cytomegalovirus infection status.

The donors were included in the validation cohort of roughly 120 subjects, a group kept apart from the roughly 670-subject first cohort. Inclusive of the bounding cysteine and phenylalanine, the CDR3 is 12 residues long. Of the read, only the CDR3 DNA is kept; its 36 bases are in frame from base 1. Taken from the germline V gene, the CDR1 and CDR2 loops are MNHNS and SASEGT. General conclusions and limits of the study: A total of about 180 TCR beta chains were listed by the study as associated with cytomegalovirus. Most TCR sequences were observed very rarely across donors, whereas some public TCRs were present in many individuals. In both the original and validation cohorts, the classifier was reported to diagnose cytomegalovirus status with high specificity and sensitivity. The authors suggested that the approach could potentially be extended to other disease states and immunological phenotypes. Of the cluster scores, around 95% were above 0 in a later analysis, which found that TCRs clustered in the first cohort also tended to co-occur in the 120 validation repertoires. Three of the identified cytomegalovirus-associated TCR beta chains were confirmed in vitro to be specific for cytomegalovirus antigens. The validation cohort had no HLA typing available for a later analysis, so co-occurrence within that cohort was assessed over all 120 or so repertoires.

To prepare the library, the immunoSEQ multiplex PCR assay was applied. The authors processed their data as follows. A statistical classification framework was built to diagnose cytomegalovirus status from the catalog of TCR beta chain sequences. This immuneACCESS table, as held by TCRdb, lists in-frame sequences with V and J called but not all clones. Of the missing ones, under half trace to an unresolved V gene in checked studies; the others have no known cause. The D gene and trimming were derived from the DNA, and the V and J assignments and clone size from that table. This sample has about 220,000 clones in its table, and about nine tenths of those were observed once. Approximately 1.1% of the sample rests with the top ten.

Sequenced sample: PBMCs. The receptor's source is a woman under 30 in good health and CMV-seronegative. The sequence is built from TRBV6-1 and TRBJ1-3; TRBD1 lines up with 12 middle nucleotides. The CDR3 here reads CATGTGGNTIYF. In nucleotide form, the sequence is TGCGCCACCGGGACAGGGGGCAACACCATATATTTT.